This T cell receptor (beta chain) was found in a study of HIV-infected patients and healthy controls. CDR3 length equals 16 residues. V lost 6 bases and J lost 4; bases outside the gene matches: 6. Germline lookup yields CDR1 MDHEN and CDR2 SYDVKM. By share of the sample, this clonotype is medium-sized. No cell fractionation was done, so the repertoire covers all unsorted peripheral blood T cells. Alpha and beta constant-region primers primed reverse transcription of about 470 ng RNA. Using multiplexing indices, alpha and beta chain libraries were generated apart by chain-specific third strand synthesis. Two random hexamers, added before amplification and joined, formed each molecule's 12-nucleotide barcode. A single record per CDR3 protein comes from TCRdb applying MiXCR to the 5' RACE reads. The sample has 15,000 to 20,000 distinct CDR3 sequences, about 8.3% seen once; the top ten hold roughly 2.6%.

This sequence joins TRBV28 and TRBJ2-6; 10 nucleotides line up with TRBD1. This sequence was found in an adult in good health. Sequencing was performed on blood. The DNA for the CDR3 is TGTGCCAGCAGCTCCGGGACAGGGGACGGGGCCAACGTCCTGACTTTC. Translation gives CASSSGTGDGANVLTF.